One and the same sample provided the 14 T cell receptor beta chains below, sequenced in a study of blood T cell repertoires in COVID-19. The protocol was immunoSEQ multiplex PCR, while the TCRdb copy is restricted to in-frame clones and leaves out a portion. This table holds 180,000 or so clones, 75% to 90% found once. Sequenced sample: PBMCs or T cells enriched from blood (not recorded which). These receptors originate from a woman between 35 and 50 years old with acute COVID-19.

The rearrangement links TRBV6-5 to TRBJ2-7, with TRBD2 matching over 7 bases. This CDR3 is built from 13 residues. CDR1 and CDR2 (germline): MNHEY, SVGAGI. Trimming removed 5 bases from V and 6 bases from J; junction bases left unmatched: 7. CDR3 in DNA: TGTGCCAGCAGTCGGACTAGAAGGAGCGAGCAGTACTTC. Amino acids: CASSRTRRSEQYF.

The genes are TRBV27 and TRBJ2-2, with a weak D call TRBD2 (6 bases). Trimming removed 6 bases from V and 7 bases from J, with 18 bases in between. Germline CDR1 is MNHEY and CDR2 is SMNVEV (reference sequence). The CDR3 contains 15 residues. The CDR3 here is CASSPSPGVGGELFF. The CDR3 DNA follows: TGTGCCAGCAGCCCTAGTCCGGGAGTCGGCGGGGAGCTGTTTTTT.

This rearrangement joins TRBV3-1 (or the pseudogene TRBV3-2) to TRBJ1-2, with unresolved D. V lost 10 bases, J lost 5 bases, and 17 bases lay in between. Germline assignment: CDR1 LGHDT and CDR2 YNNKEL (reference sequence). The CDR3 sequence is 13 residues long. The CDR3 DNA is TGTGCCACCTCTCTAGGCGGCGCATATGGCTACACCTTC. This translates into CATSLGGAYGYTF.

V and J are TRBV4-1 and TRBJ2-2; D not certain. V lost 0 bases, J lost 3 bases, and 8 bases lay in between. Germline CDR1 reads MGHRA; CDR2 reads YSYEKL. The CDR3 is 15 residues long. The CDR3 reads CASSQEGDYTGELFF. DNA of the CDR3: TGCGCCAGCAGCCAAGAAGGAGACTACACCGGGGAGCTGTTTTTT.

The rearrangement uses TRBV20-1 and TRBJ1-1, with D tentatively TRBD1 (6 bases). Per the germline V gene, CDR1 is DFQATT and CDR2 is SNEGSKA (reference sequence). V was pared by 5 bases and J by 9 bases, with 13 bases between. The CDR3 extends over 11 amino acids. CDR3 DNA sequence: TGCAGTGCTGAGGAGGGGGGGCAAGCTTTCTTT. Amino acid sequence: CSAEEGGQAFF.

The rearrangement uses TRBV3-1 (or the pseudogene TRBV3-2) and TRBJ1-3; D is ambiguous. This CDR3 contains 15 residues. Deletions cut 3 bases from V and 0 bases from J, with 9 bases between. CDR1 is LGHDT, CDR2 YNNKEL, per germline (reference sequence). CDR3 sequence (DNA): TGTGCCAGCAGCCACATCGATAGCTCTGGAAACACCATATATTTT. Protein sequence: CASSHIDSSGNTIYF.

The CDR3 sequence is CASSGPIGNSPLHF. The CDR3 DNA reads as TGTGCCAGCAGTGGGCCGATTGGGAATTCACCCCTCCACTTT. This chain links TRBV28 with TRBJ1-6; D gene ambiguous. This CDR3 region has 14 residues. V gave up 5 bases and J gave up 7 bases, with 12 bases separating them. Per the germline V gene, CDR1 is MDHEN and CDR2 is SYDVKM.

The rearrangement joins TRBV10-2 to TRBJ1-5; no definite D call. Trimming took 3 bases from V and 6 from J, leaving 12 bases between them. Germline CDR1 reads WSHSY; CDR2 reads SAAADI. This CDR3 is built from 14 residues. CDR3 region: CASSDSGLGQPQHF. Here the CDR3 DNA reads TGCGCCAGCAGTGATTCCGGGTTGGGTCAGCCCCAGCATTTT.

This clone occurred a few times. The V and J genes are TRBV2 and TRBJ2-7; 8 bases fit TRBD2. The CDR3 has 16 amino acids. The J segment lost 5 bases and the V segment lost 7 bases, leaving 16 bases of the junction unmatched. Looked up from germline, CDR1 is SNHLY and CDR2 is FYNNEI. The CDR3 here is CASTSLALAGVDEQYF. The DNA for the CDR3 is TGTGCCAGCACGTCCCTCGCTCTAGCGGGCGTGGACGAGCAGTACTTC.

The chain links TRBV6-5 to TRBJ1-6; D gene unclear. The CDR3 spans 15 residues. Germline V gene lookup returns CDR1 MNHEY and CDR2 SVGAGI. V gave up 8 bases and J gave up 0 bases, with 11 bases separating them. CDR3 DNA sequence: TGTGCCAGCTTTTCGGGGAGCTCCTATAATTCACCCCTCCACTTT. Residues: CASFSGSSYNSPLHF.

The CDR3 sequence is CASSLAGGQWSSYEQYF. The CDR3 region has the DNA TGCGCCAGCAGCTTGGCCGGGGGACAGTGGAGCTCCTACGAGCAGTACTTC. J is TRBJ2-7 and V is TRBV5-1, with D tentatively TRBD1 (7 bases). The CDR3 is 17 amino acids. Trimming left V 0 bases short and J 0 bases short, with 16 bases between. The germline V gene has CDR1 SGHRS and CDR2 YFSETQ.

The chain employs TRBV2 and TRBJ2-7; 8 bases map to TRBD2. CDR1 SNHLY and CDR2 FYNNEI come from the germline V gene. V lost 2 bases to trimming and J lost 3 bases; unmatched junction nucleotides: 0. The CDR3 covers 13 residues. Written as DNA, the CDR3 is TGTGCCAGCAGTGAACTAGCGGGCTACGAGCAGTACTTC. Translated: CASSELAGYEQYF.

The V call is TRBV6-4, the J call TRBJ2-7, with D hard to call. The CDR3 runs 12 residues. The ends were cut back, 6 bases at V and 5 bases at J, with 11 bases in the middle. Germline V gene data show CDR1 as MRHNA and CDR2 as SNTAGT. The CDR3 DNA reads as TGTGCCAGCAGCGATACTAAGGACGAGCAGTACTTC. Its protein product is CASSDTKDEQYF.

V gene TRBV5-4 combines with J gene TRBJ2-1, with 7 bases matching TRBD2. The trim removed 1 base at V and 0 bases at J, leaving 4 bases unmatched. In germline, CDR1 is SGHNT, CDR2 YYREEE (reference sequence). The CDR3 length is 16 residues. The CDR3 bases are TGTGCCAGCAGCTTGAAGCGGGGACCCTCCTACAATGAGCAGTTCTTC. The encoded protein is CASSLKRGPSYNEQFF. The full variable domain, its missing parts supplied by reference TRBV5-4 and TRBJ2-1, is ETGVTQSPTHLIKTRGQQVTLRCSSQSGHNTVSWYQQALGQGPQFIFQYYREEENGRGNFPPRFSGLQFPNYSSELNVNALELDDSALYLCASSLKRGPSYNEQFFGPGTRLTVL.